The following is a TCR beta chain sequence with its context. Antigen unknown. The CDR3 runs to 18 residues. V trimming: 0 bases; J trimming: 4 bases; junction bases outside the gene matches: 6. Germline CDR1 reads SNHLY; CDR2 reads FYNNEI. The PCR ran on 60 Vbeta and 13 Jbeta primers. The table came from immunoSEQ multiplex PCR; TCRdb's copy has only in-frame clones and leaves some out. This table holds roughly 220,000 clones, 65% to 80% found once. The data stem from a study of cytomegalovirus exposure and HLA in healthy donors. Study outcomes and limitations: What a later analysis showed was that several of the most significant clusters appeared linked to common viral pathogens.

Sequenced input: PBMCs. The source of this sequence is a man aged 45-60 years in good health and CMV-seronegative. The rearrangement links TRBV2 to TRBJ1-4, with 12 bases that match TRBD1. CDR3 residues: CASSEAGTGGLGNEKLFF. DNA for the CDR3: TGTGCCAGCAGTGAAGCTGGGACAGGGGGCTTGGGTAATGAAAAACTGTTTTTT. Looking up the rest from reference TRBV2 and TRBJ1-4 gives the full variable domain: EPEVTQTPSHQVTQMGQEVILRCVPISNHLYFYWYRQILGQKVEFLVSFYNNEISEKSEIFDDQFSVERPDGSNFTLKIRSTKLEDSAMYFCASSEAGTGGLGNEKLFFGSGTQLSVL.